This TCR beta chain was recorded in a study of blood T cells in healthy people across ages. The CDR3 length is 13 residues. Germline V lookup: CDR1 SNHLY, CDR2 FYNNEI. V shed 6 bases and J shed 6 bases, with 15 bases lying between them. The authors ran a second PCR of roughly 6 to 12 cycles using a sample-barcoded 5' primer and a J-beta primer mix. MiXCR, run by TCRdb on the 5' RACE reads, gives a single entry per CDR3 protein. The sample carries 1.5 million to 2 million distinct CDR3 sequences, more than 35% recorded once. This TCR derives from a human donor in good health. This chain links TRBV2 with TRBJ2-7; no firm D call. The sample comprised blood. The CDR3 nucleotides are TGTGCCAGCAGACAGAGCCAGACGGGCGAGCAGTACTTC. Encoded protein: CASRQSQTGEQYF.